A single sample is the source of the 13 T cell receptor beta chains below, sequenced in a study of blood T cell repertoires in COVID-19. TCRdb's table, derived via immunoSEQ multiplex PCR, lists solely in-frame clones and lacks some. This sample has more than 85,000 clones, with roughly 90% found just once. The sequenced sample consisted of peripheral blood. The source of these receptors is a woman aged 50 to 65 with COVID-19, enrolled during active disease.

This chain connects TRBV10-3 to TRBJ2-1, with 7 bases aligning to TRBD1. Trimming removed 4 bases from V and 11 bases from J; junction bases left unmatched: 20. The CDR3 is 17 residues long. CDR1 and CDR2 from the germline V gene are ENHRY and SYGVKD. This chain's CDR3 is CAISGPRDSGKGHKQFF. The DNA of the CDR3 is TGTGCCATCAGTGGGCCCCGGGACAGTGGAAAGGGTCATAAGCAGTTCTTC.

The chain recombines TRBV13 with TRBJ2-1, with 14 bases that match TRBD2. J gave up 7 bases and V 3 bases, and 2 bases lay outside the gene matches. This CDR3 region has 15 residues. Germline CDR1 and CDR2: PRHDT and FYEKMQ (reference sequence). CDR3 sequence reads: CASSLGLAGANEQFF. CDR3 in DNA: TGTGCCAGCAGCTTGGGACTAGCGGGGGCTAATGAGCAGTTCTTC.

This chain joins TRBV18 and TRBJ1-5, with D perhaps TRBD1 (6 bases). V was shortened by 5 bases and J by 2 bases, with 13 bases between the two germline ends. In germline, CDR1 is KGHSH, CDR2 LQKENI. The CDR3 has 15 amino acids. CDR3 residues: CASSFGQPGNQPQHF. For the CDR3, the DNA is TGTGCCAGCTCATTTGGACAGCCGGGCAATCAGCCCCAGCATTTT.

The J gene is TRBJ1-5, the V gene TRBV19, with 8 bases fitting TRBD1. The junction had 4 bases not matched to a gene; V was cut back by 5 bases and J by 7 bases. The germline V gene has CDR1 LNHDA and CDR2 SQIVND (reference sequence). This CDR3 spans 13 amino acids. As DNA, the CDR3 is TGTGCCAGTAGTCAGGACAGGGAACAGCCCCAGCATTTT. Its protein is CASSQDREQPQHF.

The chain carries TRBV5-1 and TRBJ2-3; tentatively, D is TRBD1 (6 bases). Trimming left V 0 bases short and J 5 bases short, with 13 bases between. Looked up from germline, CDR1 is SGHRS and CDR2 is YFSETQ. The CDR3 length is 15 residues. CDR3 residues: CASSLETSGVDTQYF. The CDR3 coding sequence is TGCGCCAGCAGCTTGGAGACTTCAGGGGTAGATACGCAGTATTTT.

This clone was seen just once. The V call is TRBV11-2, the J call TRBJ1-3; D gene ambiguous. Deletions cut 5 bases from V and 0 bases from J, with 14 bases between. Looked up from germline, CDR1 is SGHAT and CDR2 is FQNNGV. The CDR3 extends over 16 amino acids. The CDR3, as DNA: TGTGCCAGCAGCCACTCAGGAGGGAGCTCTGGAAACACCATATATTTT. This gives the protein CASSHSGGSSGNTIYF.

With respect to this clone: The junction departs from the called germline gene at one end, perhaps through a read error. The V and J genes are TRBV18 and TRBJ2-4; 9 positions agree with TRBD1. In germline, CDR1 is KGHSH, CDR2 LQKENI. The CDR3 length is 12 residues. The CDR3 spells CASSPQPDRGIF. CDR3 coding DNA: TGTGCCAGCTCACCACAACCGGACAGGGGAATCTTC.

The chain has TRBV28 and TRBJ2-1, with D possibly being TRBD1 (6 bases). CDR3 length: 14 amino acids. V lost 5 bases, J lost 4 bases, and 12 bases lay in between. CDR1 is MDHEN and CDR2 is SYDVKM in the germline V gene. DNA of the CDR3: TGTGCCAGCAGTCCTAGGGGGTCATACAATGAGCAGTTCTTC. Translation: CASSPRGSYNEQFF.

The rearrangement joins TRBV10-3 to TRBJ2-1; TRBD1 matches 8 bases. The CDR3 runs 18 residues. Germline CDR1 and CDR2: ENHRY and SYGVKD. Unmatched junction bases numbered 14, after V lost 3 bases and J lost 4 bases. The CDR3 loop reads CAISDPGQGGGSYNEQFF. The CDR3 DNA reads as TGTGCCATCAGTGACCCCGGACAGGGTGGGGGTTCTTACAATGAGCAGTTCTTC.

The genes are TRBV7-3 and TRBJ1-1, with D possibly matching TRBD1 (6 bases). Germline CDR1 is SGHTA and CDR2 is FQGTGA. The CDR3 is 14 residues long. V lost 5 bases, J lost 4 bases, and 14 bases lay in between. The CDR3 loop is CASSPGGAGTEAFF. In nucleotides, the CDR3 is TGTGCCAGCAGCCCCGGGGGGGCAGGCACTGAAGCTTTCTTT.

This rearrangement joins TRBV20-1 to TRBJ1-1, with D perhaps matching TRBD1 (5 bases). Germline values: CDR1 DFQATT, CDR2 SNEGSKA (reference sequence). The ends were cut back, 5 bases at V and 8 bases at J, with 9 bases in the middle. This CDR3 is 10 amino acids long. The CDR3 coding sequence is TGCAGTGCTTTACAGGAGGAAGCTTTCTTT. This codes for CSALQEEAFF.

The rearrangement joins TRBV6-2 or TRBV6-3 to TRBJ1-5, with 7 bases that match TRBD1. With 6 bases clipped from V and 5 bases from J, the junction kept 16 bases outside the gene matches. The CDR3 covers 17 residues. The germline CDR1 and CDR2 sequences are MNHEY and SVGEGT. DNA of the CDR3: TGTGCCAGCAGCTCTACCCCTCCGGGACAGTCTTATCAGCCCCAGCATTTT. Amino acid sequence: CASSSTPPGQSYQPQHF.

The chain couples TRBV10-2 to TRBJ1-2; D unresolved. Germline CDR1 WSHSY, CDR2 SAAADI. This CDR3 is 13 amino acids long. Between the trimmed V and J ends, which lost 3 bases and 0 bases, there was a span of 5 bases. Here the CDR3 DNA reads TGCGCCAGCAGTGAAGGAGCTAACTATGGCTACACCTTC. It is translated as CASSEGANYGYTF.